This record concerns one TCR beta chain sequence. This record comes from a study of blood T cell repertoires in COVID-19. Whole-study context: Whether acute or convalescent, the COVID-19 samples came from the United States, Italy and Spain. The analysed material was cDNA or gDNA that came from T cells, B-cell-depleted T cells, or PBMCs.

The CDR3 is 18 amino acids. Unmatched junction bases numbered 16, after V lost 7 bases and J lost 7 bases. Germline CDR1 reads SEHNR; CDR2 reads FQNEAQ (reference sequence). Original methodology: Quantification of nucleated cells was approximated via reference gene primer amplification. Sequencing was performed with immunoSEQ multiplex PCR; in TCRdb, only in-frame clones are kept and a portion is missing. V, J and clone size reflect that table, while D and trimming were determined from the DNA. The sample lists 100,000 to 150,000 clones, 84% occurring once. The source is a man in his forties with acute COVID-19. This chain links TRBV7-9 with TRBJ2-1; the match to TRBD2 covers 13 bases. Sample: PBMCs or T cells enriched from blood (not recorded which). Written as DNA, the CDR3 is TGTGCCAGCACCTTTCATACATCCGGGACTAGCGGGGTGAATGAGCAGTTCTTC. It encodes CASTFHTSGTSGVNEQFF.